The entry that follows covers one T cell receptor beta chain sequence. This record belongs to a study of OX40 agonist ivuxolimab in advanced cancers. Study details: Ivuxolimab, which is an agonistic anti-OX40 (CD134) antibody, was administered to the patients.

Germline lookup yields CDR1 WSHSY and CDR2 SAAADI. This CDR3 contains 13 residues. The ends lost 8 bases at V and 6 bases at J; junction bases unmatched: 6. TCRdb's copy holds only in-frame clones and misses some; the assay was immunoSEQ multiplex PCR. The sample lists about 82,000 clones; 75% to 90% were seen once. Patients with a history of autoimmune disease or on systemic immunosuppression were excluded. The clonotype originates from an adult with an advanced solid tumor such as melanoma, head and neck, liver or kidney cancer. The sequencing here drew on CD4+ or CD8+ T cells sorted from blood, taken in a trial of the OX40 agonist ivuxolimab. V usage is TRBV10-2 and J usage is TRBJ1-5, with TRBD1 matching 8 bases. The CDR3 spells CASGQGRGQPQHF. The CDR3 region has the DNA TGCGCCAGCGGACAGGGAAGGGGTCAGCCCCAGCATTTT.